The present entry profiles one T cell receptor (beta chain) with its context. Its antigen is not known. They isolated at least 7 million PBMCs from each sample. RNA extraction gave at least 5 micrograms of total RNA per sample. The CDR3 is 16 amino acids. Trimming cost V 0 bases and J 2 bases; bases outside gene matches: 4. The germline V gene has CDR1 SGHTA and CDR2 FQGNSA. This sample is drawn from a study of blood T cells in healthy people across ages. As for the study in general: When template switching was applied, about one barcoded beta molecule was captured per two T cells. Findings of the study overall: Older age coincided with a roughly linear decline in TCR beta diversity per million T cells.

Combining a sample-barcoded 5' primer with a J-beta primer mix, a second PCR ran for about 6 to 12 cycles. TCRdb re-called the 5' RACE reads with MiXCR, one entry per CDR3 protein. The sample holds hundreds of thousands of distinct CDR3 sequences, about three fifths seen once. The receptor was isolated from a man aged 25 to 40 in good health. The rearrangement joins TRBV7-2 to TRBJ2-5; 9 nucleotides match TRBD2. Sequencing input: blood. CDR3 nucleotide sequence: TGTGCCAGCAGCTTAGCCTGGGCGGGGGGGCAAGAGACCCAGTACTTC. Its protein is CASSLAWAGGQETQYF.